A single sample gave rise to the 4 T cell receptor beta chains below, sequenced in a study of T cell responses to AZD1222 COVID-19 vaccine (dated by TCRdb to 2020 to 2022). Library method: the immunoSEQ multiplex PCR assay. TCRdb carries this immuneACCESS record with in-frame sequences only. Its versions omit some clonotypes, under half of them owing to an unresolved V gene in the studies checked, with the rest unexplained. In all, the sample holds roughly 130,000 clones, and about 93% of those were seen once. Approximately 6.3% of the sample is in the top ten clones. The meaning of the sample's time point label: baseline before first vaccination. The material sequenced was peripheral blood, taken on day 0 of AZD1222 vaccination. The receptors were sampled from an adult in good health.

The V gene is TRBV4-2, the J gene TRBJ1-2; D call uncertain. V shed 0 bases and J shed 7 bases, with 6 bases lying between them. Germline V gives CDR1 LGHNA, CDR2 YNFKEQ. The CDR3 has 12 residues. CDR3 nucleotide sequence: TGTGCCAGCAGCCAAGATCCGGGTGGCTACACCTTC. Its protein product is CASSQDPGGYTF.

This chain connects TRBV9 to TRBJ2-1; maybe TRBD2 (5 bases). The germline V and J ends were trimmed by 4 bases and 7 bases, with 18 bases remaining between them. The CDR3 runs to 15 residues. Germline V gene sequence: CDR1 SGDLS, CDR2 YYNGEE. The CDR3 bases are TGTGCCAGCAGCCTCTGGCTCGAGGGCCAGAATGAGCAGTTCTTC. Protein product: CASSLWLEGQNEQFF. Full variable domain (outside the CDR3, taken from reference TRBV9 and TRBJ2-1): DSGVTQTPKHLITATGQRVTLRCSPRSGDLSVYWYQQSLDQGLQFLIQYYNGEERAKGNILERFSAQQFPDLHSELNLSSLELGDSALYFCASSLWLEGQNEQFFGPGTRLTVL.

CDR3 coding DNA: TGTGCCAGCAGCCCTACCGGGACAGGGGCTGAAGCTTTCTTT. This translates into CASSPTGTGAEAFF. The chain is built from TRBV7-8 and TRBJ1-1; TRBD1 aligns across 10 bases. The CDR3 loop spans 14 amino acids. J gave up 6 bases and V 5 bases, and 6 bases lay outside the gene matches. Germline V gene data show CDR1 as SGHVS and CDR2 as FQNEAQ. Full variable domain (missing parts from reference TRBV7-8 and TRBJ1-1): GAGVSQSPRYKVAKRGQDVALRCDPISGHVSLFWYQQALGQGPEFLTYFQNEAQLDKSGLPSDRFFAERPEGSVSTLKIQRTQQEDSAVYLCASSPTGTGAEAFFGQGTRLTVV.

This sequence joins TRBV2 and TRBJ1-2; D gene unclear. Germline-derived CDR1 and CDR2 are SNHLY and FYNNEI. CDR3 length: 11 residues. The CDR3 nucleotides are TGTTCCTCAGGCCAAAACTATGGCTACACCTTC. This gives the protein CSSGQNYGYTF.